The 16 T cell receptor beta chains reported below all come from one sample, sequenced in a study of early T cells in non-severe SARS-CoV-2 infection. TCRdb redid the calling of the 5' RACE reads with MiXCR, one entry per CDR3 protein. The table shows tens of thousands of distinct CDR3 sequences, with over 5% occurring only once. The sample consisted of whole blood. These receptors all come from an adult who was a healthcare worker with PCR-confirmed SARS-CoV-2 infection or an uninfected control (not recorded which).

This clonotype was recorded at least ten times. V gene TRBV12-3 or TRBV12-4 combines with J gene TRBJ2-1; TRBD1 matches at 9 bases. The CDR3 runs 11 residues. The V and J ends lost 8 bases and 8 bases, in that order; junction bases with no gene match: 1. The CDR3 sequence is CASDRGYEQFF. CDR3 DNA sequence: TGTGCCAGCGACAGGGGGTATGAGCAGTTCTTC.

This chain links TRBV7-9 with TRBJ1-2; tentatively, D is TRBD1 (5 bases). Trimming shortened V by 1 base and J by 5 bases, and 8 bases separated the two germline ends. The germline V gene has CDR1 SEHNR and CDR2 FQNEAQ (reference sequence). There are 13 residues in the CDR3. CDR3 loop: CASSLDGAYGYTF. DNA of the CDR3: TGTGCCAGCAGCTTAGATGGGGCATATGGCTACACCTTC.

This clonotype has ten or more counts. The CDR3 region has the DNA TGTGCCAGCAGGTACAGGACTGAAGCTTTCTTT. This gives the protein CASRYRTEAFF. This chain joins TRBV28 and TRBJ1-1, with D possibly being TRBD1 (5 bases). Germline CDR1 reads MDHEN; CDR2 reads SYDVKM. Trimming removed 6 bases from V and 5 bases from J, with 7 bases in between. CDR3 length: 11 amino acids.

This clonotype was observed at least ten times. This rearrangement joins TRBV3-1 to TRBJ2-2, with TRBD1 as a possible D gene (6 bases). V shed 1 base and J shed 3 bases, with 12 bases lying between them. CDR1 is LGHDT, CDR2 YNNKEL, per germline (reference sequence). This CDR3 spans 16 amino acids. For the CDR3, the DNA is TGTGCCAGCAGCCAAGTTACTGGGGGCGACACCGGGGAGCTGTTTTTT. Protein sequence: CASSQVTGGDTGELFF.

The table lists this clonotype with a few counts. The chain carries TRBV7-9 and TRBJ2-1; 9 bases align to TRBD2. Looked up from germline, CDR1 is SEHNR and CDR2 is FQNEAQ (reference sequence). With V trimmed by 1 base and J by 10 bases, 11 bases remained unmatched. This CDR3 is 16 amino acids long. CDR3 region: CASSLVGLALGHEQFF. The DNA for the CDR3 is TGTGCCAGCAGCTTAGTGGGACTAGCCCTAGGACACGAGCAGTTCTTC.

V gene TRBV28 combines with J gene TRBJ1-6; TRBD1 agrees at 7 bases. CDR1 MDHEN and CDR2 SYDVKM come from the germline V gene. This CDR3 is built from 15 residues. After removal of 2 bases from V and 7 bases from J, the junction contained 5 bases not matched to a gene. CDR3 in amino acids: CASSLGAQGNSPLHF. DNA of the CDR3: TGTGCCAGCAGTTTAGGGGCACAGGGGAATTCACCCCTCCACTTT.

V usage is TRBV14 and J usage is TRBJ2-7; no definite D call. This CDR3 region has 12 residues. V was trimmed by 3 bases and J by 4 bases, leaving 7 bases between them. CDR1 is SGHDN, CDR2 FVKESK, per germline. The CDR3 DNA sequence: TGTGCCAGCAGCCAGTGGAAATACGAGCAGTACTTC. This codes for CASSQWKYEQYF.

This clonotype came up many times. The chain carries TRBV5-1 and TRBJ2-1, with 13 bases identical to TRBD2. This CDR3 contains 15 residues. Germline CDR1 SGHRS, CDR2 YFSETQ. V gave up 4 bases and J gave up 8 bases; unmatched junction bases: 6. The CDR3 DNA reads as TGCGCCAGCAGCACTGGACTAGCGGGAGCTGATGAGCAGTTCTTC. This encodes CASSTGLAGADEQFF.

The table lists this clonotype with many counts. This chain links TRBV12-3 or TRBV12-4 with TRBJ2-5; D is uncertain. The CDR3 has 11 amino acids. Trimming pared 3 bases from V and 5 bases from J, leaving 4 bases between. Here the CDR3 DNA reads TGTGCCAGCAGTTTCGGGGAGACCCAGTACTTC. Its protein product is CASSFGETQYF.

In its sample, this clonotype was seen many times. The chain recombines TRBV4-1 with TRBJ2-7; 8 bases are shared with TRBD1. The CDR3 consists of 13 residues. Trimming took 2 bases from V and 4 from J; bases not matched to a gene: 1. Per germline, CDR1 MGHRA and CDR2 YSYEKL. This chain's CDR3 is CASSQYRGYEQYF. The CDR3 DNA sequence: TGCGCCAGCAGCCAATACAGGGGGTACGAGCAGTACTTC.

Only a few counts were recorded for this clonotype. The V gene is TRBV6-5, the J gene TRBJ2-7, with TRBD1 identical over 7 bases. Trimming cost V 6 bases and J 3 bases; bases outside gene matches: 8. Germline V gene sequence: CDR1 MNHEY, CDR2 SVGAGI. The CDR3 has 14 amino acids. The CDR3 DNA follows: TGTGCCAGCAGGCCGACAGGGTACTTCTACGAGCAGTACTTC. Translated: CASRPTGYFYEQYF.

This chain uses TRBV6-6 with TRBJ1-2; D uncertain. V gave up 5 bases and J gave up 4 bases, with 8 bases separating them. Germline loops: CDR1 MNHNY, CDR2 SVGAGI (reference sequence). CDR3 length: 12 amino acids. CDR3 loop: CASSPVGYGYTF. CDR3 sequence (DNA): TGTGCCAGCAGTCCCGTGGGCTATGGCTACACCTTC.

This clonotype turned up a few times. The chain carries TRBV20-1 and TRBJ2-7, with D maybe TRBD2 (5 bases). Per germline, CDR1 DFQATT and CDR2 SNEGSKA (reference sequence). V gave up 6 bases and J gave up 0 bases, with 12 bases separating them. This CDR3 region has 13 residues. The CDR3 DNA reads as TGCAGTGCCGGGTGGGAGTACTCCTACGAGCAGTACTTC. It specifies CSAGWEYSYEQYF.

The J gene is TRBJ2-5, the V gene TRBV2; D might be TRBD2 (6 bases). This CDR3 contains 13 residues. Between the trimmed V and J ends, which lost 4 bases and 4 bases, there was a span of 10 bases. The germline V gene has CDR1 SNHLY and CDR2 FYNNEI. CDR3 nucleotides: TGTGCCAGCAGTGGAGGGCGGGGAGAGACCCAGTACTTC. Translating it yields CASSGGRGETQYF.

This clonotype has ten or more counts. The chain is built from TRBV27 and TRBJ2-3; 7 bases agree with TRBD2. The V and J ends lost 5 bases and 4 bases, in that order; junction bases with no gene match: 24. The length of the CDR3 is 20 residues. The V gene's germline CDR1 is MNHEY and CDR2 SMNVEV (reference sequence). This CDR3 is CASSPLPGGFRGRGADTQYF. In DNA, the CDR3 is TGTGCCAGCAGTCCTCTTCCGGGCGGGTTTCGCGGGAGAGGGGCAGATACGCAGTATTTT.

This sequence joins TRBV7-2 and TRBJ2-1; 9 bases agree with TRBD2. CDR3 size: 16 residues. The V gene end was trimmed by 6 bases and the J gene end by 1 base; junction bases not matched to a gene: 7. Per germline, CDR1 SGHTA and CDR2 FQGNSA. The CDR3 here is CASSSRGRGSYNEQFF. CDR3 coding DNA: TGTGCCAGCAGTTCCCGCGGGAGGGGGTCCTACAATGAGCAGTTCTTC.